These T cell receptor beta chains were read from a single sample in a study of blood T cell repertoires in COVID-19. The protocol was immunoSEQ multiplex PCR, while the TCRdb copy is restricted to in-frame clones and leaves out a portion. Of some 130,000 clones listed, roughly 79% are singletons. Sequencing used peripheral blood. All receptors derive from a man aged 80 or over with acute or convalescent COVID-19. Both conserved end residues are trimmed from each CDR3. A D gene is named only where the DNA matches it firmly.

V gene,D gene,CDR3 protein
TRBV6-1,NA,ASIASNEQF
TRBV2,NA,ASSVTANEKLF
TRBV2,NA,ARTVNEQF
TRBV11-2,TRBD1,ASSITGGKGNEQF
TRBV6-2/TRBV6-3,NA,ASSSTGTKNQPQH
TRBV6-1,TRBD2,ASSVAGGLGEQF
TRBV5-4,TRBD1,ASSLGQDPSYNEQF
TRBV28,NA,ASMGAGLFGANVLT
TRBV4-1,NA,ASSQAIVQKGRHRETQY
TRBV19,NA,ASSGGGAYNSPLH
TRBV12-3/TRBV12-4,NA,ASTPGPGGAF
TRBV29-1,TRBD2,SVEVLERGAYNEQF
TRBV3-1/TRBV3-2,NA,ASSQGGETQY
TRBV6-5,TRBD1,ASSDTGGEKLF
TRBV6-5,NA,ASSLLSSAYNEQF
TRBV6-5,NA,ASSYGRGNQPQH
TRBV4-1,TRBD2,ASSQDSISGGPSSYEQY
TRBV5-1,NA,ASKPTQAPYTEAF
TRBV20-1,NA,SASPSDRGAYEQY
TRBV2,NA,ASRSGPTGELF
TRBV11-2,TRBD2,ASGGGYNEQF
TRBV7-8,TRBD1,ASSFIQGSGANVLT
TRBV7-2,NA,ASTPGVGYSEQY
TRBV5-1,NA,ASSLKGGTTYNEQF
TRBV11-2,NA,ASSLVEQGEQF
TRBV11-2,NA,ASSLGGGVTEAF
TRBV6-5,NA,ASSLDRNYGYT
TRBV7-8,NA,ASSLAINTEAF
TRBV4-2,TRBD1,ASSQETGAEQY
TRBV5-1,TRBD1,ASSGDRTRTGTQY
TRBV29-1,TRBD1,SVKTPWTGNTGELF
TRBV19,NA,ASRDSMARTEAF
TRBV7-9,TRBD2,ASSSGTSGDQNIQY
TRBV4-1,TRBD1,ASSVGTAAGNTIY
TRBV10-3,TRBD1,AATGGTNYGYT
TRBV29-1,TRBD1,SVEPDRNLDTQY
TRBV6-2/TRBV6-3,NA,ASSQPAVFSYEQY
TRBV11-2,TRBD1,ASSLDMGTGIYEQY
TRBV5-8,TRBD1,ASSPGPGQGAETQY